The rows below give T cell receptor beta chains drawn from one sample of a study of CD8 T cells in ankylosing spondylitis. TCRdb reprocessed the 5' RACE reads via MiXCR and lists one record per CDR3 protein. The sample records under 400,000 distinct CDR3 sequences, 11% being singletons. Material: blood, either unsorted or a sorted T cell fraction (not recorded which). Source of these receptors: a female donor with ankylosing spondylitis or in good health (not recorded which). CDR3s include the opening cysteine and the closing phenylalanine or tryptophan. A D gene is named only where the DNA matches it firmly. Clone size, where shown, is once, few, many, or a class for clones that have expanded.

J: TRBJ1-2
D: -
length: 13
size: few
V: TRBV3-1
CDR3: CASSQGGDRSYTF
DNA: TGTGCCAGCAGCCAGGGCGGAGACCGATCATACACCTTC

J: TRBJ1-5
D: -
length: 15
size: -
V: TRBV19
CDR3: CASSIEGVSNQPQHF
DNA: TGTGCCAGTAGTATAGAAGGGGTAAGCAATCAGCCCCAGCATTTT

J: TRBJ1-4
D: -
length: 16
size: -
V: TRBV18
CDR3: CASSPSGHSTNEKLFF
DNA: TGTGCCAGCTCACCATCGGGCCATTCAACTAATGAAAAACTGTTTTTT

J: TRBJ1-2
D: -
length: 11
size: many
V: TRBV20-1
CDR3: CSANGGEGYTF
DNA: TGCAGTGCTAACGGGGGGGAAGGCTACACCTTC

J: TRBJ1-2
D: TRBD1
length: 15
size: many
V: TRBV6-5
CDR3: CASSYPTGTGNGYTF
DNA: TGTGCCAGCAGTTACCCTACCGGGACAGGGAACGGCTACACCTTC

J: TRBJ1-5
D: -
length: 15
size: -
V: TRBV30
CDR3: CAWSFGGRLEQPQHF
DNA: TGTGCCTGGAGTTTTGGAGGGAGGCTCGAACAGCCCCAGCATTTT

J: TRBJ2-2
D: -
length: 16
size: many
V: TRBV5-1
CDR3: CASSPRTVLNTGELFF
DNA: TGCGCCAGCAGCCCACGGACGGTACTTAACACCGGGGAGCTGTTTTTT

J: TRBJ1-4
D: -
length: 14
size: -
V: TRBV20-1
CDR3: CSATARVGPEKLFF
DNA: TGCAGTGCTACGGCGCGGGTGGGGCCAGAAAAACTGTTTTTT

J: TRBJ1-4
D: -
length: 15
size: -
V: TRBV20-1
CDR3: CSAEPLGLSNEKLFF
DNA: TGCAGTGCGGAACCCCTGGGACTGAGTAATGAAAAACTGTTTTTT

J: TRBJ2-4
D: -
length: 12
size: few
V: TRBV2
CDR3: CASTLETGPTDF
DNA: TGTGCCAGCACCTTAGAGACAGGACCCACGGACTTC

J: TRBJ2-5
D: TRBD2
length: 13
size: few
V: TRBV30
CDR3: CAWSFSGAETQYF
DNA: TGTGCCTGGAGTTTTAGCGGGGCAGAGACCCAGTACTTC

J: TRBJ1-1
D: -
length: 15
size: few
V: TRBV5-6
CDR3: CASSGKGGLNTEAFF
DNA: TGTGCCAGCAGCGGAAAAGGGGGTCTGAACACTGAAGCTTTCTTT

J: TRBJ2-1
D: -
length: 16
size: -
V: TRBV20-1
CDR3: CSARLAGARSYNEQFF
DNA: TGCAGTGCTAGATTGGCGGGGGCTAGGTCCTACAATGAGCAGTTCTTC

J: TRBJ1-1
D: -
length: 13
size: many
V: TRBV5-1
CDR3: CASGGSFDTEAFF
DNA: TGCGCCAGCGGAGGTTCATTTGACACTGAAGCTTTCTTT

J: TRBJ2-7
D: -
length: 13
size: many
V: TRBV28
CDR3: CASSSPIPYEQYF
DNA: TGTGCCAGCAGCTCGCCTATTCCCTACGAGCAGTACTTC

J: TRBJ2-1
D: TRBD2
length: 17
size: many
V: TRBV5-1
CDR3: CASSPGLAGGSYNEQFF
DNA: TGCGCCAGCAGCCCGGGACTAGCGGGAGGGTCCTACAATGAGCAGTTCTTC

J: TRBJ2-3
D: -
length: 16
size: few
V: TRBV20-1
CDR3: CSARDIAGGGGDTQYF
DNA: TGCAGTGCTAGAGATATCGCAGGGGGCGGGGGAGATACGCAGTATTTT

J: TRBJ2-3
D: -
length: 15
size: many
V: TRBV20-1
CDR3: CSARRRERRLDTQYF
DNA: TGCAGTGCTAGAAGACGGGAGCGTCGGTTAGATACGCAGTATTTT